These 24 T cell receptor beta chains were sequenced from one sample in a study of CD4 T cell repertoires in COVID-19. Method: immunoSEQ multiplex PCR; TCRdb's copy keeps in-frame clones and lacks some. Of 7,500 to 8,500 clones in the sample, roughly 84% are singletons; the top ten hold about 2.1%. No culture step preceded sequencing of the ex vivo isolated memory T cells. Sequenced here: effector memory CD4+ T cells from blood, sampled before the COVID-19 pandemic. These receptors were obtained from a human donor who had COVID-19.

The CDR3 DNA follows: TGTGCCATCAGTGGAGGACAGGGGGACGGGGAGACCCAGTACTTC. Translating gives CAISGGQGDGETQYF. This chain joins TRBV10-3 and TRBJ2-5; 10 positions match TRBD1. CDR1 is ENHRY and CDR2 is SYGVKD in the germline V gene. The V segment lost 4 bases and the J segment 5 bases; nucleotides outside the gene matches: 7. This CDR3 is built from 15 residues.

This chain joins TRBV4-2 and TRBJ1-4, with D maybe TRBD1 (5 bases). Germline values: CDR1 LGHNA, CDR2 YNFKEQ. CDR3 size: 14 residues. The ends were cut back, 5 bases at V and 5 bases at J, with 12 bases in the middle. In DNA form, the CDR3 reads TGTGCCAGCAGCTTCCGACAGCCAAATGAAAAACTGTTTTTT. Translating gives CASSFRQPNEKLFF.

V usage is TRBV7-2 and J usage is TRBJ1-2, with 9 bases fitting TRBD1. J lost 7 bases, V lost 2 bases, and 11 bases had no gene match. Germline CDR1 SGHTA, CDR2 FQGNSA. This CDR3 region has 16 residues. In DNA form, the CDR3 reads TGTGCCAGCAGCTTAACATGGAGGACAGGGGCTTCTGGCTACACCTTC. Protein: CASSLTWRTGASGYTF.

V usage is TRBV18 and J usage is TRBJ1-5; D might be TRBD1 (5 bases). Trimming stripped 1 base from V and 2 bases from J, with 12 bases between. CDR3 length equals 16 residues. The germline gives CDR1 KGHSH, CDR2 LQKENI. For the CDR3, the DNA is TGTGCCAGCTCACCACAAATGGGGCTCGGCAATCAGCCCCAGCATTTT. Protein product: CASSPQMGLGNQPQHF.

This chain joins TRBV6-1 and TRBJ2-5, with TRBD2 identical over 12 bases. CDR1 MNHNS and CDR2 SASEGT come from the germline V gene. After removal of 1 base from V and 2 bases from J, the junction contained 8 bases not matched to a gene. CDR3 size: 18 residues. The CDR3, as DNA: TGTGCCAGCAGTGAAGTACTAGCGGGGGGCCCAATACAAGAGACCCAGTACTTC. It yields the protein CASSEVLAGGPIQETQYF.

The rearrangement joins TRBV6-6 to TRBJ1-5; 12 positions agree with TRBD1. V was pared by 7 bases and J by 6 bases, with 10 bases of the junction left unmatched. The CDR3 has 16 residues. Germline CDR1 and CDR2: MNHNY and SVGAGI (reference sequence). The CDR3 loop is CASTGTGGNLGQPQHF. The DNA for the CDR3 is TGTGCCAGCACCGGGACAGGGGGCAATTTGGGTCAGCCCCAGCATTTT.

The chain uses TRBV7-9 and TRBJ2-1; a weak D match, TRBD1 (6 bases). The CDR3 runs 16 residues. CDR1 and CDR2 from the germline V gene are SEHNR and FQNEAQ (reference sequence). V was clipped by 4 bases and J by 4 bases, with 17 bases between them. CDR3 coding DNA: TGTGCCAGCAGCTCGGCTGACAGGCGTATGTACAATGAGCAGTTCTTC. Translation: CASSSADRRMYNEQFF.

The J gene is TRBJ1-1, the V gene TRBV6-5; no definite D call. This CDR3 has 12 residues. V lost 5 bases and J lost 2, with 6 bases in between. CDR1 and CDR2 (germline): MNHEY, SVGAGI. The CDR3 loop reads CASSGDNTEAFF. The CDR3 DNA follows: TGTGCCAGCAGTGGAGATAACACTGAAGCTTTCTTT.

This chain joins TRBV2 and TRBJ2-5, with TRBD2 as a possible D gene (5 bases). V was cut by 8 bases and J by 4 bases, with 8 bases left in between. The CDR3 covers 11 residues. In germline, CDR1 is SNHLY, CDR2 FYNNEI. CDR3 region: CASGLPETQYF. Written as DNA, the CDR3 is TGTGCCAGCGGACTGCCAGAGACCCAGTACTTC. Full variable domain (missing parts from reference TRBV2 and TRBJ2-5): EPEVTQTPSHQVTQMGQEVILRCVPISNHLYFYWYRQILGQKVEFLVSFYNNEISEKSEIFDDQFSVERPDGSNFTLKIRSTKLEDSAMYFCASGLPETQYFGPGTRLLVL.

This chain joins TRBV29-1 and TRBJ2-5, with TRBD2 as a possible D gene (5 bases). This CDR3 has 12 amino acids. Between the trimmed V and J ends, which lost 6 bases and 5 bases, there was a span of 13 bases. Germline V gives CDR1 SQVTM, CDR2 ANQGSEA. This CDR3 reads CSVVLAGETQYF. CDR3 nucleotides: TGCAGCGTCGTTCTAGCCGGGGAGACCCAGTACTTC.

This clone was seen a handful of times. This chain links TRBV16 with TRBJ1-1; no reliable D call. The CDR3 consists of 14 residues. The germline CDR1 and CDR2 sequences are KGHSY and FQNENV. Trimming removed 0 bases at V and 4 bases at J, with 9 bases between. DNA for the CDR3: TGTGCCAGCAGCCAATCGAGCATCCCCACTGAAGCTTTCTTT. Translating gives CASSQSSIPTEAFF.

The CDR3, as DNA: TGTGCCAGCAGCTTACTACCCAGCCAGGACAGACGACTGGCGGCTTTCTTT. Protein sequence: CASSLLPSQDRRLAAFF. V usage is TRBV11-2 and J usage is TRBJ1-1; perhaps TRBD1 as D (6 bases). V lost 2 bases and J lost 11, with 27 bases in between. CDR3 size: 17 residues. Germline V gene lookup returns CDR1 SGHAT and CDR2 FQNNGV.

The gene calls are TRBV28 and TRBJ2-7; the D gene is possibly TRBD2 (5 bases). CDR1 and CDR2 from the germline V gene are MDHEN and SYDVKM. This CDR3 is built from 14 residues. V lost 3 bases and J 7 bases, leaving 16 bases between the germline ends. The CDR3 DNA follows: TGTGCCAGCAGTTTTTATCGGGAAGTAGGGGAGCAGTACTTC. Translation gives CASSFYREVGEQYF.

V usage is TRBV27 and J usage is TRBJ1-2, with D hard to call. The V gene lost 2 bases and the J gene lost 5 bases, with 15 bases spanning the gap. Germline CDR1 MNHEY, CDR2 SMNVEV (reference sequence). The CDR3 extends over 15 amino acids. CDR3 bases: TGTGCCAGCAGTTTAGAGGGAGGACGGCAATATGGCTACACCTTC. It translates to CASSLEGGRQYGYTF.

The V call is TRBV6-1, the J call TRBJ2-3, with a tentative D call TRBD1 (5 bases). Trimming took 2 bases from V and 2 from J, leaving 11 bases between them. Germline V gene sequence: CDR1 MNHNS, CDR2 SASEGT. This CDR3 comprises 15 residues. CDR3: CASSESMTDTDTQYF. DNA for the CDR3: TGTGCCAGCAGTGAAAGTATGACAGACACAGATACGCAGTATTTT.

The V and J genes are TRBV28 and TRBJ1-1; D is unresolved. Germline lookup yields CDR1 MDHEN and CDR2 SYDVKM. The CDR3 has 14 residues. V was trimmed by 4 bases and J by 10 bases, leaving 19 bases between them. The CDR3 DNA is TGTGCCAGCAGTTCCCCCGGGTCCCTCGAAGGAGCTTTCTTT. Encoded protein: CASSSPGSLEGAFF.

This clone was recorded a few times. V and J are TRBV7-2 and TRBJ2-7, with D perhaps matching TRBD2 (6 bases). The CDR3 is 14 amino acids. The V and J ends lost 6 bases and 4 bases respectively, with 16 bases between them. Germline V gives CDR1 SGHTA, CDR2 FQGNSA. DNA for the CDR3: TGTGCCAGCAGTTCTGGGGGGTCCCGGTACGAGCAGTACTTC. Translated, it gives CASSSGGSRYEQYF. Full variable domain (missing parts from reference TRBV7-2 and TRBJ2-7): GAGVSQSPSNKVTEKGKDVELRCDPISGHTALYWYRQSLGQGLEFLIYFQGNSAPDKSGLPSDRFSAERTGGSVSTLTIQRTQQEDSAVYLCASSSGGSRYEQYFGPGTRLTVT.

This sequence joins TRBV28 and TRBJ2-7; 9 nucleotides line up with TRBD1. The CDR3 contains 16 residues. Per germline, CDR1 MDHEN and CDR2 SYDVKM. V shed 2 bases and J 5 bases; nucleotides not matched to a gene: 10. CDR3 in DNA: TGTGCCAGCAGTTTAGGGGGGACAGGGATCCCCCACGAGCAGTACTTC. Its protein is CASSLGGTGIPHEQYF.

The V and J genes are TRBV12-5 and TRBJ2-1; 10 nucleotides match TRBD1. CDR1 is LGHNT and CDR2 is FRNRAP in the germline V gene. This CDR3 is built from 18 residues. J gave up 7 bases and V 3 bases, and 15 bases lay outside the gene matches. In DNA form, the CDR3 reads TGTGCTAGTGGTTTTGGCCTTACTCCGGGACAGGGGAGTAATGAGCAGTTCTTC. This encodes CASGFGLTPGQGSNEQFF.

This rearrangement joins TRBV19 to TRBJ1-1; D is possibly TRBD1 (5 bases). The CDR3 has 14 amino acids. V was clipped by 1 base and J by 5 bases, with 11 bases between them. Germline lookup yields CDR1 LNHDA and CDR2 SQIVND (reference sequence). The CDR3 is CASSIGQGKTEAFF. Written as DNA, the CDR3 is TGTGCCAGTAGTATAGGGCAGGGAAAGACTGAAGCTTTCTTT. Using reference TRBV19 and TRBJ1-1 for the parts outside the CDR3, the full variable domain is DGGITQSPKYLFRKEGQNVTLSCEQNLNHDAMYWYRQDPGQGLRLIYYSQIVNDFQKGDIAEGYSVSREKKESFPLTVTSAQKNPTAFYLCASSIGQGKTEAFFGQGTRLTVV.

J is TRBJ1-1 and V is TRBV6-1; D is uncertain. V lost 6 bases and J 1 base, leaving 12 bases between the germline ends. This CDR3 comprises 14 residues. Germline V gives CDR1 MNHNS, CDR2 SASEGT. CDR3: CASRPTPGNTEAFF. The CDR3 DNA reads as TGTGCCAGCAGACCGACACCTGGGAACACTGAAGCTTTCTTT.

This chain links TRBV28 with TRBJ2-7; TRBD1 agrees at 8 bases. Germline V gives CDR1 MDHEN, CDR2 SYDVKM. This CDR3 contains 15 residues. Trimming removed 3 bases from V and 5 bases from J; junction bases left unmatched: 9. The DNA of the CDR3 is TGTGCCAGCAGTTTTTTGGACAGGGTGAATCACGAGCAGTACTTC. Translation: CASSFLDRVNHEQYF.

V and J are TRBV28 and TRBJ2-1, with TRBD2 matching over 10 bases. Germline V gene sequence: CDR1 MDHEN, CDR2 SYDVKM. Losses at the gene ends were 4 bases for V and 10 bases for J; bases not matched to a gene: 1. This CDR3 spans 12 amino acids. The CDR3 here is CASSSGLAEQFF. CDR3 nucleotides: TGTGCCAGCAGTTCGGGACTAGCGGAGCAGTTCTTC.

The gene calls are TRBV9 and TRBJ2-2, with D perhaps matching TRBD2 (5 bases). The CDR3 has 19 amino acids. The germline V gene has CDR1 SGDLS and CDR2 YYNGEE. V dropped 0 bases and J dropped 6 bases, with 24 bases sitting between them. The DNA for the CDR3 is TGTGCCAGCAGCGTAGCTTATTTGAGGACTCTCAAGTTCCCCGGGGAGCTGTTTTTT. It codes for CASSVAYLRTLKFPGELFF.